One and the same sample provided the 21 T cell receptor beta chains below, sequenced in a study of CD8 T cells in ankylosing spondylitis (dated by TCRdb to about 2017). Library method: 5' RACE. The sequencer listed for this sample is Illumina HiSeq 2500. Starting from the raw public reads, TCRdb applied fastp trimming at Q25, assembled clones with MiXCR and retained in-frame beta chains. A single entry per CDR3 protein holds the most common genes and DNA from its merged rows. Counted in this sample were around 440,000 distinct CDR3 sequences; 17% of them appeared once. The top ten hold around 0.92% of the sample. These receptors have no known antigen. Results and caveats for the whole study, not just this receptor: Blood from ankylosing spondylitis patients appeared to be characterized by a TCR beta motif composed of under 10 highly homologous amino acid variants.

The material sequenced was blood, either unsorted or a sorted T cell fraction (not recorded which). The receptors were gathered from a male donor with ankylosing spondylitis.

The rearrangement uses TRBV11-2 and TRBJ2-5; D is possibly TRBD2 (5 bases). V lost 7 bases and J 1 base, leaving 16 bases between the germline ends. Germline V gene lookup returns CDR1 SGHAT and CDR2 FQNNGV. The CDR3 runs to 15 residues. This chain's CDR3 is CASTSGSGFQETQYF. CDR3 bases: TGTGCCAGCACCTCGGGATCGGGGTTCCAAGAGACCCAGTACTTC.

This clonotype was counted many times. The chain joins TRBV5-6 to TRBJ1-1; D is undetermined. The CDR3 covers 13 residues. Germline values: CDR1 SGHDT, CDR2 YYEEEE. The V end was cut by 1 base, the J end by 1 base, with 5 bases between. The CDR3 nucleotides read TGTGCCAGCAGCTTGCTTAGGAACACTGAAGCTTTCTTT. Translation gives CASSLLRNTEAFF.

This clonotype has only a few counts. The rearrangement joins TRBV29-1 to TRBJ1-2; D gene uncertain. Looked up from germline, CDR1 is SQVTM and CDR2 is ANQGSEA. V dropped 7 bases and J dropped 8 bases, with 20 bases sitting between them. The CDR3 consists of 13 residues. The DNA of the CDR3 is TGCAGCGCTAGTCCAGGCCTTGTGGGGGGCTACACCTTC. This encodes CSASPGLVGGYTF.

The genes are TRBV2 and TRBJ2-3; TRBD1 is a possible D gene (5 bases). Germline CDR1 and CDR2: SNHLY and FYNNEI. Trimming cost V 4 bases and J 1 base, with 6 bases left between them. The CDR3 sequence is 13 residues long. CDR3 sequence reads: CASSGGRTDTQYF. In DNA form, the CDR3 reads TGTGCCAGCAGTGGGGGCCGCACAGATACGCAGTATTTT.

This clonotype was seen more than once but under ten times. The chain has TRBV2 and TRBJ1-5, with a tentative D call TRBD1 (5 bases). CDR1 and CDR2 from the germline V gene are SNHLY and FYNNEI. Trimming pared 6 bases from V and 5 bases from J, leaving 17 bases between. The CDR3 runs to 15 residues. The CDR3 loop is CASRGVRTNDQPQHF. The CDR3 DNA follows: TGTGCCAGCAGGGGGGTCAGAACCAACGATCAGCCCCAGCATTTT. The full variable domain, in which reference TRBV2 and TRBJ1-5 provide the parts outside the CDR3, is EPEVTQTPSHQVTQMGQEVILRCVPISNHLYFYWYRQILGQKVEFLVSFYNNEISEKSEIFDDQFSVERPDGSNFTLKIRSTKLEDSAMYFCASRGVRTNDQPQHFGDGTRLSIL.

Ten or more counts support this clonotype. This chain uses TRBV29-1 with TRBJ2-1; D remains unclear. The CDR3 covers 14 residues. Germline CDR1 SQVTM, CDR2 ANQGSEA. V was shortened by 1 base and J by 4 bases, with 11 bases between the two germline ends. This chain's CDR3 is CSVEGFTRYNEQFF. The CDR3 DNA follows: TGCAGCGTTGAAGGCTTCACCAGGTACAATGAGCAGTTCTTC.

The rearrangement uses TRBV12-3 or TRBV12-4 and TRBJ2-5; the D is unclear. CDR3 length equals 15 residues. Trimming cost V 4 bases and J 2 bases, with 14 bases left between them. CDR3 in amino acids: CASSSAASSQETQYF. CDR3 DNA sequence: TGTGCCAGCAGTTCCGCCGCCAGTAGTCAAGAGACCCAGTACTTC.

The CDR3 protein is CSVGDDRKNTGELFF. In nucleotides, the CDR3 is TGCAGCGTGGGCGATGACAGGAAGAACACCGGGGAGCTGTTTTTT. This chain connects TRBV29-1 to TRBJ2-2, with a tentative D call TRBD1 (6 bases). The length of the CDR3 is 15 residues. Looked up from germline, CDR1 is SQVTM and CDR2 is ANQGSEA. With 6 bases removed from V and 1 base from J, the gap between germline ends came to 15 bases.

The rearrangement links TRBV15 to TRBJ2-1; the match to TRBD2 covers 7 bases. This CDR3 spans 13 amino acids. V dropped 8 bases and J dropped 1; count of bases not matched to a gene: 2. Germline-derived CDR1 and CDR2 are LNHNV and YYDKDF (reference sequence). The CDR3 loop is CATSGGSYNEQFF. Written as DNA, the CDR3 is TGTGCCACCTCGGGGGGATCCTACAATGAGCAGTTCTTC.

This clonotype was recorded a few times. The chain has TRBV7-8 and TRBJ1-2; D unresolved. From germline, CDR1 is SGHVS and CDR2 FQNEAQ. With 0 bases removed from V and 2 bases from J, the gap between germline ends came to 7 bases. CDR3 size: 14 residues. The CDR3 DNA reads as TGTGCCAGCAGCTTAGCTCACCTCAACTATGGCTACACCTTC. It translates to CASSLAHLNYGYTF.

This clonotype was seen at least ten times. In DNA form, the CDR3 reads TGTGCCAGCAGCCCCTGGGGTGTCAGGGGGCAGAACTATAATTCACCCCTCCACTTT. Translated: CASSPWGVRGQNYNSPLHF. The V gene is TRBV11-2, the J gene TRBJ1-6, with TRBD1 matching 8 bases. CDR3 size: 19 residues. The germline gives CDR1 SGHAT, CDR2 FQNNGV. The junction had 15 bases not matched to a gene; V was cut back by 5 bases and J by 3 bases. The whole variable domain, filled in from reference TRBV11-2 and TRBJ1-6, reads EAGVAQSPRYKIIEKRQSVAFWCNPISGHATLYWYQQILGQGPKLLIQFQNNGVVDDSQLPKDRFSAERLKGVDSTLKIQPAKLEDSAVYLCASSPWGVRGQNYNSPLHFGNGTRLTVT.

This clonotype occurred a few times. This sequence joins TRBV5-1 and TRBJ1-2; 9 nucleotides agree with TRBD1. The CDR3 runs 14 residues. V dropped 3 bases and J dropped 7; count of bases not matched to a gene: 7. Germline V CDR1 and CDR2: SGHRS, YFSETQ. The CDR3 loop is CASSSTTGGLGYTF. The DNA for the CDR3 is TGCGCCAGCAGCTCTACGACAGGGGGTCTTGGCTACACCTTC.

In nucleotides, the CDR3 is TGCAGTGCTAGTTCAGTTAGCAATCAGCCCCAGCATTTT. This encodes CSASSVSNQPQHF. The chain carries TRBV20-1 and TRBJ1-5; D is ambiguous. Germline lookup yields CDR1 DFQATT and CDR2 SNEGSKA (reference sequence). V gave up 3 bases and J gave up 0 bases, with 6 bases separating them. The CDR3 loop spans 13 amino acids.

This clonotype has a count of ten or more. V is TRBV20-1 and J is TRBJ1-2; perhaps TRBD1 as D (5 bases). Trimming cost V 4 bases and J 0 bases, with 18 bases left between them. The CDR3 is 16 amino acids. CDR1 is DFQATT, CDR2 SNEGSKA, per germline (reference sequence). The CDR3: CSAIGQANPSNYGYTF. DNA of the CDR3: TGCAGTGCTATAGGACAAGCCAACCCATCTAACTATGGCTACACCTTC.

V gene TRBV4-3 combines with J gene TRBJ2-7; 11 bases agree with TRBD2. V lost 0 bases, J lost 9 bases, and 13 bases stayed unmatched. CDR1 and CDR2 from the germline V gene are LGHNA and YSLEER. This CDR3 has 17 amino acids. The DNA of the CDR3 is TGCGCCAGCAGCCAAGATCTTGTACAGCTAGCGGGAGGTGTGCAGTACTTC. Its translation is CASSQDLVQLAGGVQYF.

The V gene is TRBV3-1, the J gene TRBJ1-1; tentative D call: TRBD1 (5 bases). Germline CDR1 and CDR2: LGHDT and YNNKEL (reference sequence). The CDR3 has 15 residues. Trimming left V 1 base short and J 1 base short, with 10 bases between. The chain's CDR3 is CASSQGTQGNTEAFF. CDR3 coding DNA: TGTGCCAGCAGCCAAGGGACCCAGGGGAACACTGAAGCTTTCTTT.

This clonotype was observed many times. The chain recombines TRBV12-3 or TRBV12-4 with TRBJ1-5; D call uncertain. The CDR3 covers 14 residues. The V and J ends lost 3 bases and 5 bases respectively, with 11 bases between them. The CDR3 nucleotides are TGTGCCAGCAGTTTCCGTCTCTATGATCAGCCCCAGCATTTT. It is translated as CASSFRLYDQPQHF.

This chain links TRBV6-1 with TRBJ2-7; TRBD1 aligns across 7 bases. Trimming removed 6 bases from V and 1 base from J; junction bases left unmatched: 6. Germline V gene lookup returns CDR1 MNHNS and CDR2 SASEGT. CDR3 size: 14 residues. CDR3 DNA sequence: TGTGCCAGCAGGCGACAGGGTAGGTCCTACGAGCAGTACTTC. The encoded protein is CASRRQGRSYEQYF.

This chain uses TRBV20-1 with TRBJ1-2; 7 positions agree with TRBD1. Germline lookup yields CDR1 DFQATT and CDR2 SNEGSKA (reference sequence). With 5 bases clipped from V and 4 bases from J, the junction kept 10 bases outside the gene matches. This CDR3 spans 14 amino acids. CDR3 in amino acids: CSAGLPGGSYGYTF. The CDR3 coding sequence is TGCAGTGCTGGATTGCCAGGGGGTAGCTATGGCTACACCTTC.

This clonotype was observed a few times. The V gene is TRBV29-1, the J gene TRBJ1-4; the D is unclear. The CDR3 consists of 15 residues. V was trimmed by 5 bases and J by 2 bases, leaving 15 bases between them. Germline V gene sequence: CDR1 SQVTM, CDR2 ANQGSEA. CDR3 region: CSVKIAGSTNEKLFF. CDR3 DNA: TGCAGCGTTAAAATCGCGGGTTCGACTAATGAAAAACTGTTTTTT.

This clonotype was seen only a few times. This chain connects TRBV25-1 to TRBJ1-3, with TRBD1 matching over 9 bases. CDR1 is MGHDK, CDR2 SYGVNS, per germline. V dropped 3 bases and J dropped 6; count of bases not matched to a gene: 6. The CDR3 spans 15 residues. CDR3 sequence reads: CASSDPGTGINTIYF. In nucleotides, the CDR3 is TGTGCCAGCAGTGATCCCGGGACAGGGATAAACACCATATATTTT.